This TCR beta chain was observed in a study of neoadjuvant nivolumab and ipilimumab in lung cancer. Per the germline V gene, CDR1 is SGHRS and CDR2 is YFSETQ. J lost 5 bases, V lost 2 bases, and 5 bases had no gene match. CDR3 length equals 14 residues. The assay was immunoSEQ multiplex PCR, and TCRdb's table has in-frame clones only and misses some. The sample lists tens of thousands of clones, more than 85% seen once, with about 3.5% in the top ten. This clonotype was obtained from an adult with non-small cell lung cancer. Some clones in this sample may be carry-over from other donors' samples. The material sequenced was blood, taken before neoadjuvant nivolumab, alone or with ipilimumab. The rearrangement links TRBV5-1 to TRBJ2-7; the match to TRBD1 covers 9 bases. CDR3 sequence reads: CASSFTGQGNEQYF. CDR3 DNA sequence: TGCGCCAGCAGCTTCACGGGACAGGGAAACGAGCAGTACTTC.